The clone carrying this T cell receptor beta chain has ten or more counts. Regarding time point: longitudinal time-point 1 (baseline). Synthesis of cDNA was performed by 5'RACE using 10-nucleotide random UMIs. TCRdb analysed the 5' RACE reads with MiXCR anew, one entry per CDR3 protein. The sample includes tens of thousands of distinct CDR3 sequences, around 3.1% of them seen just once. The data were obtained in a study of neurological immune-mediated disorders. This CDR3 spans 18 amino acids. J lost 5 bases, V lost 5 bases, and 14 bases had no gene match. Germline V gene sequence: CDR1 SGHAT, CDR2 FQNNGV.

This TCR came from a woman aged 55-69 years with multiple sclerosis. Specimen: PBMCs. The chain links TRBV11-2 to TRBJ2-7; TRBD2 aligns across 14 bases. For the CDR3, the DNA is TGTGCCAGCAGCACGGGGACTAGCGGGGGCGCCACACCCCACGAGCAGTACTTC. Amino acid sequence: CASSTGTSGGATPHEQYF.